Below, 29 T cell receptor beta chains from the same sample are listed, as sequenced in a study of cytomegalovirus exposure and HLA in healthy donors. 13 Jbeta primers and 60 Vbeta primers were used for the PCR. The repertoire was sequenced with immunoSEQ multiplex PCR; TCRdb's copy has only in-frame clones and lacks some. The sample contains about 100,000 clones, around 80% of which appear only once. Sequencing used PBMCs. All receptors come from a man aged 30 to 39 in good health and CMV-seronegative.

CDR3 nucleotide sequence: TGTGCCAGCAGCTCAATAGATACGCAGTATTTT. It yields the protein CASSSIDTQYF. The chain uses TRBV7-2 and TRBJ2-3; D unresolved. V lost 4 bases, J lost 5 bases, and 4 bases lay in between. Germline CDR1 SGHTA, CDR2 FQGNSA. This CDR3 contains 11 residues. The whole variable domain, remainder taken from reference TRBV7-2 and TRBJ2-3, is GAGVSQSPSNKVTEKGKDVELRCDPISGHTALYWYRQSLGQGLEFLIYFQGNSAPDKSGLPSDRFSAERTGGSVSTLTIQRTQQEDSAVYLCASSSIDTQYFGPGTRLTVL.

In this sample, this clone turned up a few times. In DNA, the CDR3 is TGCGCCAGCAGCCGCGCGGGGAGGATTAGTAACTATGGCTACACCTTC. Amino acids: CASSRAGRISNYGYTF. This chain links TRBV4-1 with TRBJ1-2; D uncertain. V lost 4 bases, J lost 1 base, and 16 bases lay in between. The CDR3 is 16 residues long. Per germline, CDR1 MGHRA and CDR2 YSYEKL.

V usage is TRBV5-1 and J usage is TRBJ2-3; possible D gene TRBD2, 6 bases. The CDR3 contains 16 residues. Germline V gene data show CDR1 as SGHRS and CDR2 as YFSETQ. V gave up 4 bases and J gave up 1 base, with 16 bases separating them. CDR3 coding DNA: TGCGCCAGCAGCCGTGGAGGGGCTGGGGGCACAGATACGCAGTATTTT. This translates into CASSRGGAGGTDTQYF.

This clone has just one count. The chain couples TRBV19 to TRBJ1-1; 7 bases map to TRBD1. There are 15 residues in the CDR3. Trimming at V came to 4 bases and at J to 2 bases, leaving 7 bases not matched to a gene. The germline V gene has CDR1 LNHDA and CDR2 SQIVND (reference sequence). Here the CDR3 reads CASSSWQGVNTEAFF. The DNA for the CDR3 is TGTGCCAGTAGTAGTTGGCAGGGGGTTAACACTGAAGCTTTCTTT. The complete variable domain, with remaining parts taken from reference TRBV19 and TRBJ1-1, reads DGGITQSPKYLFRKEGQNVTLSCEQNLNHDAMYWYRQDPGQGLRLIYYSQIVNDFQKGDIAEGYSVSREKKESFPLTVTSAQKNPTAFYLCASSSWQGVNTEAFFGQGTRLTVV.

V is TRBV30 and J is TRBJ1-5; D gene ambiguous. The CDR3 totals 14 residues. Germline values: CDR1 GTSNPN, CDR2 SVGIG (reference sequence). V was clipped by 0 bases and J by 3 bases, with 9 bases between them. CDR3 nucleotide sequence: TGTGCCTGGAGTGTTCGGCGGAACAATCAGCCCCAGCATTTT. Residues: CAWSVRRNNQPQHF.

This rearrangement joins TRBV14 to TRBJ2-2; D is perhaps TRBD1 (6 bases). V dropped 0 bases and J dropped 3 bases, with 14 bases sitting between them. Germline lookup yields CDR1 SGHDN and CDR2 FVKESK. CDR3 size: 17 residues. The CDR3 DNA reads as TGTGCCAGCAGCCAAGACGAAGGGGGTTGGGACACCGGGGAGCTGTTTTTT. Encoded protein: CASSQDEGGWDTGELFF.

The rearrangement links TRBV7-9 to TRBJ2-3; 8 bases are shared with TRBD1. V lost 5 bases, J lost 8 bases, and 9 bases stayed unmatched. In germline, CDR1 is SEHNR, CDR2 FQNEAQ (reference sequence). The CDR3 totals 14 residues. CDR3 in DNA: TGTGCCAGCAGCATATCCGGGACAGGAAGTACGCAGTATTTT. Translated, it gives CASSISGTGSTQYF.

This CDR3 is CASSRGREGQPQHF. The CDR3 nucleotides read TGTGCCAGCAGTCGAGGCCGAGAAGGTCAGCCCCAGCATTTT. The chain is built from TRBV27 and TRBJ1-5; D unresolved. Germline V gene sequence: CDR1 MNHEY, CDR2 SMNVEV (reference sequence). V was trimmed by 5 bases and J by 6 bases, leaving 14 bases between them. CDR3 size: 14 residues.

The chain uses TRBV30 and TRBJ2-1; the match to TRBD2 covers 9 bases. The CDR3 extends over 13 amino acids. V dropped 4 bases and J dropped 7; count of bases not matched to a gene: 5. Germline loops: CDR1 GTSNPN, CDR2 SVGIG (reference sequence). The CDR3 protein is CAWMFSGGNEQFF. The CDR3 nucleotides are TGTGCCTGGATGTTCAGCGGGGGGAATGAGCAGTTCTTC.

This clone turned up a few times. The chain recombines TRBV5-6 with TRBJ2-6; D is unclear. Germline-derived CDR1 and CDR2 are SGHDT and YYEEEE. The CDR3 sequence is 15 residues long. V dropped 0 bases and J dropped 0 bases, with 4 bases sitting between them. The CDR3 nucleotides are TGTGCCAGCAGCTTGGCTATCTCTGGGGCCAACGTCCTGACTTTC. It codes for CASSLAISGANVLTF.

The rearrangement uses TRBV5-8 and TRBJ2-4, with D maybe TRBD1 (5 bases). From germline, CDR1 is SGHTS and CDR2 YDEGEE. V was clipped by 4 bases and J by 0 bases, with 11 bases between them. The CDR3 extends over 15 amino acids. The CDR3: CASSVGHLAKNIQYF. CDR3 coding DNA: TGTGCCAGCAGCGTCGGACACTTAGCCAAAAACATTCAGTACTTC.

A few counts support this clone. This rearrangement joins TRBV7-8 to TRBJ1-6; 8 nucleotides agree with TRBD1. With 1 base clipped from V and 10 bases from J, the junction kept 0 bases outside the gene matches. Germline CDR1 SGHVS, CDR2 FQNEAQ. The CDR3 length is 13 residues. CDR3 sequence reads: CASSLGTGSPLHF. The CDR3 nucleotides read TGTGCCAGCAGCTTAGGGACAGGGTCACCCCTCCACTTT.

The chain links TRBV18 to TRBJ1-5, with 7 bases lining up with TRBD1. V trimming: 6 bases; J trimming: 6 bases; junction bases outside the gene matches: 8. CDR3 size: 14 residues. Looked up from germline, CDR1 is KGHSH and CDR2 is LQKENI. The CDR3 nucleotides read TGTGCCAGCTCCCGGGACTCAGGGGGTCAGCCCCAGCATTTT. It codes for CASSRDSGGQPQHF.

The chain is built from TRBV7-2 and TRBJ2-7, with D possibly matching TRBD1 (7 bases). The germline V gene encodes CDR1 SGHTA and CDR2 FQGNSA. V lost 4 bases to trimming and J lost 0 bases, with 16 bases between them. There are 16 residues in the CDR3. DNA for the CDR3: TGTGCCAGCAGCTACCTCGCGGGACAGCCCTCCTACGAGCAGTACTTC. The encoded protein is CASSYLAGQPSYEQYF.

The chain combines TRBV29-1 with TRBJ1-3, with D possibly TRBD1 on 6 matching bases. Germline lookup yields CDR1 SQVTM and CDR2 ANQGSEA. V was cut by 7 bases and J by 3 bases, with 16 bases left in between. The CDR3 contains 14 residues. In DNA form, the CDR3 reads TGCAGCGCATCAGGACAGAACATTGGAAACACCATATATTTT. Encoded protein: CSASGQNIGNTIYF.

The chain joins TRBV27 to TRBJ1-4; D is uncertain. The germline CDR1 and CDR2 sequences are MNHEY and SMNVEV (reference sequence). This CDR3 has 15 amino acids. V shed 1 base and J shed 1 base, with 7 bases lying between them. The CDR3 sequence: CASSLLRGTNEKLFF. The CDR3 region has the DNA TGTGCCAGCAGTTTATTGAGAGGAACTAATGAAAAACTGTTTTTT.

The V call is TRBV29-1, the J call TRBJ2-7, with a tentative D call TRBD2 (6 bases). The ends were cut back, 8 bases at V and 2 bases at J, with 16 bases in the middle. CDR1 and CDR2 from the germline V gene are SQVTM and ANQGSEA. This CDR3 contains 13 residues. The CDR3 DNA reads TGCAGCACTGTGGAGGGAAACGCCTACGAGCAGTACTTC. Encoded protein: CSTVEGNAYEQYF.

A few counts support this clone. This rearrangement joins TRBV28 to TRBJ2-2; the D gene is possibly TRBD2 (5 bases). CDR1 MDHEN and CDR2 SYDVKM come from the germline V gene. The CDR3 has 14 residues. Between the trimmed V and J ends, which lost 5 bases and 6 bases, there was a span of 13 bases. The CDR3 loop is CASSPRRAAGELFF. The CDR3 DNA reads as TGTGCCAGCAGTCCCCGAAGAGCGGCCGGGGAGCTGTTTTTT.

V is TRBV5-1 and J is TRBJ1-1; D ambiguous. V lost 5 bases to trimming and J lost 1 base, with 6 bases between them. Germline values: CDR1 SGHRS, CDR2 YFSETQ. The CDR3 runs 12 residues. The DNA of the CDR3 is TGCGCCAGCAGGAGGGAGAACACTGAAGCTTTCTTT. As protein: CASRRENTEAFF.

The J gene is TRBJ2-6, the V gene TRBV7-2; 8 nucleotides agree with TRBD1. V shed 2 bases and J 0 bases; nucleotides not matched to a gene: 9. This CDR3 region has 19 residues. The germline gives CDR1 SGHTA, CDR2 FQGNSA. This CDR3 is CASSLTGAGGVSGANVLTF. The CDR3 DNA reads TGTGCCAGCAGCTTAACGGGGGCAGGGGGCGTCTCTGGGGCCAACGTCCTGACTTTC.

V is TRBV19 and J is TRBJ2-1; a weak D match, TRBD2 (7 bases). This CDR3 has 15 residues. Germline assignment: CDR1 LNHDA and CDR2 SQIVND (reference sequence). The V end lost 3 bases, the J end lost 3 bases, and 12 bases lay between the germline ends. The CDR3 spells CASSMGAGDYNEQFF. DNA of the CDR3: TGTGCCAGTAGTATGGGGGCGGGAGACTACAATGAGCAGTTCTTC.

This chain joins TRBV11-2 and TRBJ2-3; D is perhaps TRBD2 (5 bases). This CDR3 is 18 amino acids long. CDR1 is SGHAT and CDR2 is FQNNGV in the germline V gene. Trimming cost V 5 bases and J 0 bases, with 21 bases left between them. The CDR3 spells CASSIRPTMQTSTDTQYF. The CDR3 DNA sequence: TGTGCCAGCAGCATCCGCCCGACTATGCAGACTAGCACAGATACGCAGTATTTT.

CDR3 DNA sequence: TGTGCCTGGAGTCCGGGGGTCGGAAACACCATATATTTT. This codes for CAWSPGVGNTIYF. This chain connects TRBV30 to TRBJ1-3; D is perhaps TRBD1 (5 bases). In germline, CDR1 is GTSNPN, CDR2 SVGIG (reference sequence). Trimming took 2 bases from V and 4 from J, leaving 9 bases between them. This CDR3 is 13 amino acids long.

About this clone: The same CDR3 arises from other DNA sequences in this sample as well. The genes are TRBV2 and TRBJ1-1; maybe TRBD1 (5 bases). This CDR3 is 13 amino acids long. CDR1 is SNHLY, CDR2 FYNNEI, per germline. The V end was cut by 6 bases, the J end by 4 bases, with 12 bases between. CDR3 sequence: CASSGTGGTEAFF. CDR3 DNA sequence: TGTGCCAGCAGCGGGACGGGGGGCACTGAAGCTTTCTTT.

This chain links TRBV6-5 with TRBJ2-7; 7 nucleotides agree with TRBD1. The CDR3 covers 14 residues. Germline V CDR1 and CDR2: MNHEY, SVGAGI. J lost 3 bases, V lost 7 bases, and 9 bases had no gene match. CDR3 sequence (DNA): TGTGCCAGCAAAATACGGGGACAGAACTACGAGCAGTACTTC. Its translation: CASKIRGQNYEQYF.

V gene TRBV30 combines with J gene TRBJ1-4, with TRBD1 matching over 7 bases. The CDR3 runs 18 residues. CDR1 and CDR2 from the germline V gene are GTSNPN and SVGIG (reference sequence). V lost 0 bases and J lost 1; bases outside the gene matches: 11. CDR3 in DNA: TGTGCCTGGAGTGTACGGCAGGGGGTCTTGGTAACTAATGAAAAACTGTTTTTT. Protein sequence: CAWSVRQGVLVTNEKLFF.

J is TRBJ1-2 and V is TRBV2; 10 bases align to TRBD1. Per the germline V gene, CDR1 is SNHLY and CDR2 is FYNNEI. This CDR3 is built from 14 residues. V dropped 10 bases and J dropped 7; count of bases not matched to a gene: 12. CDR3 DNA sequence: TGTGCCACAAGGAGGGGACAGGGGTATGGTGGCTACACCTTC. Protein: CATRRGQGYGGYTF. Variable domain in full (rest from reference TRBV2 and TRBJ1-2): EPEVTQTPSHQVTQMGQEVILRCVPISNHLYFYWYRQILGQKVEFLVSFYNNEISEKSEIFDDQFSVERPDGSNFTLKIRSTKLEDSAMYFCATRRGQGYGGYTFGSGTRLTVV.

The chain combines TRBV29-1 with TRBJ1-2; D is perhaps TRBD1 (6 bases). This CDR3 has 14 amino acids. V was cut by 3 bases and J by 4 bases, with 15 bases left in between. Germline V gives CDR1 SQVTM, CDR2 ANQGSEA. The CDR3 is CSVERGSVLYGYTF. The CDR3 DNA sequence: TGCAGCGTTGAGAGGGGGTCGGTCCTCTATGGCTACACCTTC.

The J gene is TRBJ2-7, the V gene TRBV27; possible D gene TRBD1, 6 bases. There are 12 residues in the CDR3. Germline loops: CDR1 MNHEY, CDR2 SMNVEV (reference sequence). V was pared by 6 bases and J by 3 bases, with 9 bases between. CDR3 DNA sequence: TGTGCCAGCAGCGTACAGGGCTACGAGCAGTACTTC. Its protein product is CASSVQGYEQYF.